The 16 T cell receptor beta chains reported below all come from one sample, sequenced in a study of blood T cells in healthy people across ages. For the second PCR, which ran for roughly 6 to 11 cycles, a sample-barcoded 5' primer and a J-beta primer mix were used. Via MiXCR, TCRdb re-called the 5' RACE reads, giving one row per CDR3 protein. The table lists around 1,700,000 distinct CDR3 sequences, roughly 30% of them singletons, with roughly 8.2% in the top ten. Sequencing used blood. The receptors were gathered from a woman under 40 in good health.

This clonotype was recorded a few times. The chain is built from TRBV11-2 and TRBJ1-4; D is undetermined. In germline, CDR1 is SGHAT, CDR2 FQNNGV. This CDR3 contains 14 residues. V was trimmed by 2 bases and J by 5 bases, leaving 9 bases between them. CDR3 sequence (DNA): TGTGCCAGCAGCTTATTAGTCAGAAATGAAAAACTGTTTTTT. Its protein product is CASSLLVRNEKLFF.

This chain uses TRBV6-1 with TRBJ1-6; possibly TRBD1 for D (5 bases). The CDR3 spans 13 residues. The germline V gene encodes CDR1 MNHNS and CDR2 SASEGT. Trimming took off 5 bases at V and 5 bases at J, with 7 bases between the two ends. The CDR3 DNA sequence: TGTGCCAGCAGTTCGGGGGATAATTCACCCCTCCACTTT. Its protein is CASSSGDNSPLHF.

This clonotype has ten or more counts. The V and J genes are TRBV12-3 or TRBV12-4 and TRBJ1-2, with D hard to call. This CDR3 is built from 14 residues. V was pared by 0 bases and J by 2 bases, with 7 bases between. The CDR3 is CASSLAPANYGYTF. The CDR3 coding sequence is TGTGCCAGCAGTTTAGCGCCCGCAAACTATGGCTACACCTTC.

The gene calls are TRBV20-1 and TRBJ2-1; 9 positions match TRBD2. The CDR3 runs to 18 residues. CDR1 DFQATT and CDR2 SNEGSKA come from the germline V gene (reference sequence). Losses at the gene ends were 1 base for V and 4 bases for J; bases not matched to a gene: 14. The CDR3 DNA is TGCAGTGCTAGAGGCCCCGGCTCGCGGGGGGGCCGGTACAATGAGCAGTTCTTC. It encodes CSARGPGSRGGRYNEQFF.

This chain uses TRBV30 with TRBJ1-2; D perhaps matches TRBD1 (6 bases). Trimming removed 3 bases at V and 5 bases at J, with 22 bases between. This CDR3 comprises 16 residues. From germline, CDR1 is GTSNPN and CDR2 SVGIG (reference sequence). As DNA, the CDR3 is TGTGCCTGGAGGTTCTGGGGGCCCACTCATGGGTATGGCTACACCTTC. It translates to CAWRFWGPTHGYGYTF.

The CDR3 region has the DNA TGCAGTGCTAGAGCGGGCCTCATTAATAGCAATCAGCCCCAGCATTTT. This encodes CSARAGLINSNQPQHF. This chain links TRBV20-1 with TRBJ1-5, with no clear D. Germline V lookup: CDR1 DFQATT, CDR2 SNEGSKA (reference sequence). This CDR3 contains 16 residues. V shed 1 base and J shed 0 bases, with 13 bases lying between them.

This sequence joins TRBV29-1 and TRBJ1-1; 8 bases are shared with TRBD1. V lost 7 bases, J lost 4 bases, and 5 bases stayed unmatched. Per the germline V gene, CDR1 is SQVTM and CDR2 is ANQGSEA. There are 12 residues in the CDR3. CDR3 bases: TGCAGCGGCCGGACAGGGCCCACTGAAGCTTTCTTT. Translating it yields CSGRTGPTEAFF. The variable domain in full, with the rest retrieved from reference TRBV29-1 and TRBJ1-1, is SAVISQKPSRDICQRGTSLTIQCQVDSQVTMMFWYRQQPGQSLTLIATANQGSEATYESGFVIDKFPISRPNLTFSTLTVSNMSPEDSSIYLCSGRTGPTEAFFGQGTRLTVV.

A word on this clonotype: Germline and junction disagree at one end, which may indicate a read error. The chain is built from TRBV7-2 and TRBJ2-2; D gene unclear. The CDR3 runs 14 residues. Germline-derived CDR1 and CDR2 are SGHTA and FQGNSA. The CDR3 here is CAGSLMLSTGELFF. CDR3 DNA: TGTGCCGGCAGCTTGATGCTATCCACCGGGGAGCTGTTTTTT. The full variable domain, with the rest looked up from reference TRBV7-2 and TRBJ2-2, is GAGVSQSPSNKVTEKGKDVELRCDPISGHTALYWYRQSLGQGLEFLIYFQGNSAPDKSGLPSDRFSAERTGGSVSTLTIQRTQQEDSAVYLCAGSLMLSTGELFFGEGSRLTVL.

This clonotype showed up just a few times. The chain has TRBV27 and TRBJ2-5; TRBD2 matches at 13 bases. This CDR3 spans 14 amino acids. The germline V gene encodes CDR1 MNHEY and CDR2 SMNVEV (reference sequence). Unmatched junction bases numbered 4, after V lost 8 bases and J lost 4 bases. The CDR3 spells CASGRLAGGETQYF. Written as DNA, the CDR3 is TGTGCCAGCGGCCGACTAGCGGGGGGAGAGACCCAGTACTTC.

This clonotype was seen more than once but under ten times. V is TRBV27 and J is TRBJ2-3; 9 bases agree with TRBD1. The length of the CDR3 is 13 residues. V lost 10 bases, J lost 7 bases, and 9 bases stayed unmatched. Germline CDR1 is MNHEY and CDR2 is SMNVEV (reference sequence). The CDR3 loop reads CAIVDRGRNTQYF. The CDR3 DNA follows: TGTGCCATCGTGGACAGGGGTAGAAATACGCAGTATTTT.

This chain uses TRBV20-1 with TRBJ2-7, with a possible D match to TRBD2 (6 bases). The length of the CDR3 is 14 residues. CDR1 and CDR2 from the germline V gene are DFQATT and SNEGSKA (reference sequence). Between the trimmed V and J ends, which lost 6 bases and 0 bases, there was a span of 15 bases. The CDR3 protein is CSARPSDSSYEQYF. CDR3 nucleotides: TGCAGTGCCCGCCCTAGCGATAGCTCCTACGAGCAGTACTTC.

The genes are TRBV10-3 and TRBJ2-3; tentatively, D is TRBD2 (6 bases). The germline gives CDR1 ENHRY, CDR2 SYGVKD. The V and J ends lost 4 bases and 3 bases respectively, with 11 bases between them. CDR3 length equals 14 residues. The CDR3 sequence is CAISVGGTTDTQYF. DNA for the CDR3: TGTGCCATCAGTGTGGGCGGGACGACAGATACGCAGTATTTT.

In this sample, this clonotype turned up once. This chain connects TRBV11-1 to TRBJ2-3, with a tentative D call TRBD2 (6 bases). Per germline, CDR1 SGHAT and CDR2 FQDESV (reference sequence). V lost 5 bases, J lost 1 base, and 13 bases lay in between. This CDR3 region has 15 residues. CDR3 nucleotide sequence: TGTGCCAGCAGCAGACTAGTCGGACGCACAGATACGCAGTATTTT. It yields the protein CASSRLVGRTDTQYF.

The chain uses TRBV7-2 and TRBJ1-3; TRBD1 agrees at 9 bases. V gave up 5 bases and J gave up 2 bases; unmatched junction bases: 7. CDR3 size: 16 residues. Germline CDR1 and CDR2: SGHTA and FQGNSA. For the CDR3, the DNA is TGTGCCAGCAGCCCGGATCGGGACAGGGCTGGAAACACCATATATTTT. Residues: CASSPDRDRAGNTIYF.

In the case of this clonotype: The junction differs from germline at one of its ends, possibly a read error. The chain joins TRBV20-1 to TRBJ2-1; the D call may be TRBD1 or TRBD2 (5 bases each). Germline V gene data show CDR1 as DFQATT and CDR2 as SNEGSKA (reference sequence). The CDR3 covers 15 residues. CDR3 in DNA: TGCAGTGCCACCATCCCCGGGGCTTCCTGCAATGAGCAGTTCTTC. This encodes CSATIPGASCNEQFF.

This clonotype was counted at least ten times. The genes are TRBV29-1 and TRBJ1-5, with D perhaps TRBD1 (6 bases). This CDR3 contains 13 residues. Germline V gene sequence: CDR1 SQVTM, CDR2 ANQGSEA. V lost 7 bases and J 2 bases, leaving 12 bases between the germline ends. The CDR3 spells CSAARTGNQPQHF. The DNA of the CDR3 is TGCAGCGCTGCCCGGACAGGCAATCAGCCCCAGCATTTT.